The entry that follows covers one T cell receptor beta chain sequence. Generated by immunoSEQ multiplex PCR, the TCRdb table keeps only in-frame clones and is missing some. Here the sample spans 97,000 or so clones, roughly 92% being singletons. The germline V gene has CDR1 SGHVT and CDR2 SQSDAQ. V was shortened by 2 bases and J by 0 bases, with 14 bases between the two germline ends. The CDR3 is 17 amino acids. These data come from a study of T cell responses to AZD1222 COVID-19 vaccine. The material sequenced was peripheral blood, taken 28 days after the second AZD1222 dose. The V call is TRBV7-4, the J call TRBJ1-3, with D possibly TRBD1 on 5 matching bases. The TCR was taken from an adult who received the AZD1222 COVID-19 vaccine. For the CDR3, the DNA is TGTGCCAGCAGCTTAAATGACAGCCCCTTCTCTGGAAACACCATATATTTT. Protein: CASSLNDSPFSGNTIYF.